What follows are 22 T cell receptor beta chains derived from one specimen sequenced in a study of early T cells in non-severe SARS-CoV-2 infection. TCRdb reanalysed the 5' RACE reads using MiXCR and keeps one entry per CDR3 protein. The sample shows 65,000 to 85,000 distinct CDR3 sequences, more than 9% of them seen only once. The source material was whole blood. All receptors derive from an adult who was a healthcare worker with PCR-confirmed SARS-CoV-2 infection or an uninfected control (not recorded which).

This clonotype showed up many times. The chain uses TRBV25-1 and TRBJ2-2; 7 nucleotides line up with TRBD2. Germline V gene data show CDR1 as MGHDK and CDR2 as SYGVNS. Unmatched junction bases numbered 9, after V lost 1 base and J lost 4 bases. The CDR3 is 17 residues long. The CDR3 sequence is CASSELRRGGGTGELFF. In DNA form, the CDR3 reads TGTGCCAGCAGTGAATTGAGGCGGGGCGGGGGCACCGGGGAGCTGTTTTTT.

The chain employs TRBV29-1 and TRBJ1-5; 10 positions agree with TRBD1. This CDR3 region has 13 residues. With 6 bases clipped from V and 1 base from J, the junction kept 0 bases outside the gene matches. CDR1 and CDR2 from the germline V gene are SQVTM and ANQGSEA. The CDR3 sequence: CSVGQGSNQPQHF. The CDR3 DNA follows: TGCAGCGTGGGACAGGGGAGCAATCAGCCCCAGCATTTT.

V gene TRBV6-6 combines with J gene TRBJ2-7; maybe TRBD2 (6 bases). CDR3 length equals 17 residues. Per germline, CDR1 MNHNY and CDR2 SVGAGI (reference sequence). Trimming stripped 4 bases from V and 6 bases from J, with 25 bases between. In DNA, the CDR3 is TGTGCCAGCAGTTTTCTATTTAGAGGCGGCGGGGTAGTCGAGCAGTACTTC. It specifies CASSFLFRGGGVVEQYF.

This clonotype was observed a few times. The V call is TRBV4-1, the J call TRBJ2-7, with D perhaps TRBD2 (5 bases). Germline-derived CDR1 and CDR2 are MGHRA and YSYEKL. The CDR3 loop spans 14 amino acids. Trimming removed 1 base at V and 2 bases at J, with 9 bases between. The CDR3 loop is CASSQGTGTYEQYF. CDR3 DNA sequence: TGCGCCAGCAGCCAAGGGACTGGGACCTACGAGCAGTACTTC.

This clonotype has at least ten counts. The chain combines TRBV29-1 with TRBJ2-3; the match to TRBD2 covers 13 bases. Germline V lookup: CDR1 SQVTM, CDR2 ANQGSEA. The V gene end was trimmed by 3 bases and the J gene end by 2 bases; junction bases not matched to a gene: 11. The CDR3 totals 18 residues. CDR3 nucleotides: TGCAGCGTTGACCGGGACATCGGGACTAGCGGGAACACAGATACGCAGTATTTT. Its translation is CSVDRDIGTSGNTDTQYF.

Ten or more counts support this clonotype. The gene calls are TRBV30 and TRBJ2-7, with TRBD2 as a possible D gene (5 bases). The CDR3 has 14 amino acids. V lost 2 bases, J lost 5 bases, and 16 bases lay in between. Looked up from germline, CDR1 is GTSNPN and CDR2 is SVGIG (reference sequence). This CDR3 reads CAWSFGSAQNEQYF. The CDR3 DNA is TGTGCCTGGAGTTTTGGGAGCGCCCAAAACGAGCAGTACTTC.

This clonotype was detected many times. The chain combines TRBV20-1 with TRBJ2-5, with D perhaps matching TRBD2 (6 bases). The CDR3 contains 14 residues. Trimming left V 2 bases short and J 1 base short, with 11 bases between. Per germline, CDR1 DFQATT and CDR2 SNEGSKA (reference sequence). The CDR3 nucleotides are TGCAGTGCTAGACCCGGGACTTCCCAAGAGACCCAGTACTTC. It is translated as CSARPGTSQETQYF.

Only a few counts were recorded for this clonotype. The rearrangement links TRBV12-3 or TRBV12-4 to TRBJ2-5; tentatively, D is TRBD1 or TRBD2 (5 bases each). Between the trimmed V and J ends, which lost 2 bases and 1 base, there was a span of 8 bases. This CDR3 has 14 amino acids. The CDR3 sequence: CASSLRGGQETQYF. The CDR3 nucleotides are TGTGCCAGCAGTTTACGGGGCGGCCAAGAGACCCAGTACTTC.

In DNA, the CDR3 is TGTGCCAGCAGCTTAGCAGGGAGCACCGGGGAGCTGTTTTTT. The encoded protein is CASSLAGSTGELFF. The gene calls are TRBV11-2 and TRBJ2-2; either TRBD1 or TRBD2 may supply D (5 bases each). Trimming took 1 base from V and 4 from J, leaving 7 bases between them. This CDR3 spans 14 amino acids. Per the germline V gene, CDR1 is SGHAT and CDR2 is FQNNGV.

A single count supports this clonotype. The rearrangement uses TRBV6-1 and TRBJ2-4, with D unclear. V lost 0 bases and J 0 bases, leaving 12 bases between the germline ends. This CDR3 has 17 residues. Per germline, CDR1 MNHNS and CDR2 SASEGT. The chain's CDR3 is CASSEALVGLAKNIQYF. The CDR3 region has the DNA TGTGCCAGCAGTGAAGCGCTGGTCGGTTTAGCCAAAAACATTCAGTACTTC.

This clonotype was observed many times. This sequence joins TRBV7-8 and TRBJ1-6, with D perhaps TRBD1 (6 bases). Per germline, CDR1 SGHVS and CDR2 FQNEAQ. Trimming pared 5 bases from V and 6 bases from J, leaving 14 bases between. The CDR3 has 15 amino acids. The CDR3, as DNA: TGTGCCAGCAGCACCCGGACAGCTATTAATTCACCCCTCCACTTT. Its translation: CASSTRTAINSPLHF.

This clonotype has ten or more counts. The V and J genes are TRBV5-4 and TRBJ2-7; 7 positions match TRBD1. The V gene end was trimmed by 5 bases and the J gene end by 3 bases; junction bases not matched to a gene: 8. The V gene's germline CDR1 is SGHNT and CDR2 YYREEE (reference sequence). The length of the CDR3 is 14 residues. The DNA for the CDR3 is TGTGCCAGCAGTACCCCGGGACAGAGCTACGAGCAGTACTTC. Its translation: CASSTPGQSYEQYF.

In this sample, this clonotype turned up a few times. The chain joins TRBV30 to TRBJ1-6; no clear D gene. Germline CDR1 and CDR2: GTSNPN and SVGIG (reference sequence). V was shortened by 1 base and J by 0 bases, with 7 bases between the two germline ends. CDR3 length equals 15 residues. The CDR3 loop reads CAWSARSSYNSPLHF. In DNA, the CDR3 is TGTGCCTGGAGTGCACGAAGCTCCTATAATTCACCCCTCCACTTT. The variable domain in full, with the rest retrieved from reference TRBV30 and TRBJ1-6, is SQTIHQWPATLVQPVGSPLSLECTVEGTSNPNLYWYRQAAGRGLQLLFYSVGIGQISSEVPQNLSASRPQDRQFILSSKKLLLSDSGFYLCAWSARSSYNSPLHFGNGTRLTVT.

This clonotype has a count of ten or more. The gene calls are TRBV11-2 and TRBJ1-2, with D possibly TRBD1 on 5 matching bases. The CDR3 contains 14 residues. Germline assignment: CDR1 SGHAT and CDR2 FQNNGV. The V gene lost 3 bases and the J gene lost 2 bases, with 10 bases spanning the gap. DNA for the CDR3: TGTGCCAGCAGCTTTCAGGGCTCCAACTATGGCTACACCTTC. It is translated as CASSFQGSNYGYTF. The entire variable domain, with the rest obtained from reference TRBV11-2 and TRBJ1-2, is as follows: EAGVAQSPRYKIIEKRQSVAFWCNPISGHATLYWYQQILGQGPKLLIQFQNNGVVDDSQLPKDRFSAERLKGVDSTLKIQPAKLEDSAVYLCASSFQGSNYGYTFGSGTRLTVV.

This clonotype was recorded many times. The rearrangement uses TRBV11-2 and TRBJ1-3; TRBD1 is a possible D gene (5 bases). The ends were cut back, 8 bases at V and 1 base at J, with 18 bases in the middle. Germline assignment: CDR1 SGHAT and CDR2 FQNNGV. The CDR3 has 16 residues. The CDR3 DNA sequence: TGTGCCAGCTTCCAAGGCCGGGGGATGTCTGGAAACACCATATATTTT. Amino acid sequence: CASFQGRGMSGNTIYF.

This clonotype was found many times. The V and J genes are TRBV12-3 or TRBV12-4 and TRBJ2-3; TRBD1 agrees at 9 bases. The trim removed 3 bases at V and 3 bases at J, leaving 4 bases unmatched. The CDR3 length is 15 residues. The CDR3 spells CASSLGTGITDTQYF. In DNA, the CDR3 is TGTGCCAGCAGTTTGGGGACAGGGATAACAGATACGCAGTATTTT.

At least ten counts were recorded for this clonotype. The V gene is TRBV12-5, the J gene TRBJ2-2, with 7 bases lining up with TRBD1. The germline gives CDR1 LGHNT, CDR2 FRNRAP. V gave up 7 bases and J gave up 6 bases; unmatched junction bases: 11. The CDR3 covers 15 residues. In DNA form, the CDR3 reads TGTGCTAGTGCCGGGACAGCGAGTGGGGCCGGGGAGCTGTTTTTT. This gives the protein CASAGTASGAGELFF.

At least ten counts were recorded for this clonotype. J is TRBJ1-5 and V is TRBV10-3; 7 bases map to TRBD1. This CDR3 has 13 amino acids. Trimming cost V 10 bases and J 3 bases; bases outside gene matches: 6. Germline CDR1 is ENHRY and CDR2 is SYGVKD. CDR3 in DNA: TGTGCCACCAATACAGGGGACAATCAGCCCCAGCATTTT. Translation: CATNTGDNQPQHF.

CDR3 loop: CSAIGSTLDTQYF. CDR3 sequence (DNA): TGCAGCGCCATCGGGTCTACGCTAGATACGCAGTATTTT. The chain links TRBV29-1 to TRBJ2-3; D call uncertain. The CDR3 loop spans 13 amino acids. Germline assignment: CDR1 SQVTM and CDR2 ANQGSEA. V was cut by 7 bases and J by 5 bases, with 16 bases left in between.

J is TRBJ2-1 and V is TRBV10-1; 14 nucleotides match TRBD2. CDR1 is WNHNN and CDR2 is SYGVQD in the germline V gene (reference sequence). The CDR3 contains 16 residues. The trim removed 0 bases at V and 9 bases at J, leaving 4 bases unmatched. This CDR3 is CASSESGLAGDVEQFF. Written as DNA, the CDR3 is TGCGCCAGCAGTGAGTCGGGACTAGCGGGAGATGTTGAGCAGTTCTTC.

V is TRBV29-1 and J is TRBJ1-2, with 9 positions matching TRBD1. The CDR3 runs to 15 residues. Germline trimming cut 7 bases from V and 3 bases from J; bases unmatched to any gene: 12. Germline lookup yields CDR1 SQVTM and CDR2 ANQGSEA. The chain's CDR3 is CSAGLGQGKDYGYTF. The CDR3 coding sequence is TGCAGCGCGGGACTGGGACAGGGAAAGGACTATGGCTACACCTTC.

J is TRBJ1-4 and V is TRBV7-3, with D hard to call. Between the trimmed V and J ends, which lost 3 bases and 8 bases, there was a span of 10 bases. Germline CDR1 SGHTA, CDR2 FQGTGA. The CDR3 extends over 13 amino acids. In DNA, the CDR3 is TGTGCCAGCAGCTTTGGACTAGGGGAAAAACTGTTTTTT. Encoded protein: CASSFGLGEKLFF.